This T cell receptor (beta chain) came from a study of OX40 agonist ivuxolimab in advanced cancers. Across the study: Prior anti-PD-1, anti-PD-L1 or anti-CTLA-4 therapy was allowed; 40% had some. Three patients, one with hepatocellular carcinoma and two with cutaneous melanoma, responded partially.

In the case of this clone: Its target is not known.

Assay used: immunoSEQ multiplex PCR; TCRdb lists only in-frame clones, some missing. The top ten hold over 10% of the sample, which has approximately 62,000 clones, nearly 95% seen once. The ends were cut back, 0 bases at V and 1 base at J, with 8 bases in the middle. CDR1 is SGHTS and CDR2 is YDEGEE in the germline V gene. This CDR3 spans 14 amino acids. Study outcomes and limitations: Several nonresponders also turned out to have low normalized T-cell clonal expansion.

The sequencing used CD4+ or CD8+ T cells sorted from blood, collected in a trial of the OX40 agonist ivuxolimab. The V and J genes are TRBV5-8 and TRBJ2-7; D not resolved. This TCR came from an adult with an advanced solid tumor such as melanoma, head and neck, liver or kidney cancer. As DNA, the CDR3 is TGTGCCAGCAGCTTGGTTAAGGTTTCCTACGAGCAGTACTTC. Protein: CASSLVKVSYEQYF.